The rows below give T cell receptor beta chains drawn from one sample of a study of cytomegalovirus exposure and HLA in healthy donors. The repertoire was sequenced with immunoSEQ multiplex PCR; TCRdb's copy has only in-frame clones and lacks some. The table has approximately 100,000 clones, roughly 75% seen once; the top ten hold over 2%. The sequenced sample consisted of PBMCs. The receptor source for this set is a middle-aged man in good health and CMV-seronegative. Both conserved end residues are part of each CDR3. Each record gives: J gene, clone size, V gene, D gene, CDR3 protein, CDR3 DNA. D genes are given only for firm matches. Expanded clones are given a class, and other clones once, few, many or no size at all.

j_gene: TRBJ2-3; abundance: -; v_gene: TRBV9; d_gene: -; CDR3aa: CASSGRDWITDTQYF; CDR3nt: TGTGCCAGCAGCGGACGGGACTGGATCACAGATACGCAGTATTTT
j_gene: TRBJ2-5; abundance: once; v_gene: TRBV7-9; d_gene: TRBD2; CDR3aa: CASSLPAGGPETQYF; CDR3nt: TGTGCCAGCAGCTTACCAGCGGGGGGGCCGGAGACCCAGTACTTC
j_gene: TRBJ2-2; abundance: -; v_gene: TRBV5-1; d_gene: TRBD2; CDR3aa: CASSLFASGGITRELFF; CDR3nt: TGCGCCAGCAGCTTGTTCGCTAGCGGGGGAATTACGCGAGAGCTGTTTTTT
j_gene: TRBJ2-3; abundance: -; v_gene: TRBV21-1; d_gene: -; CDR3aa: CATYLALEDTQYF; CDR3nt: TGTGCCACCTATTTAGCCCTTGAGGATACGCAGTATTTT
j_gene: TRBJ2-7; abundance: -; v_gene: TRBV7-9; d_gene: TRBD1; CDR3aa: CASRTGESREQYF; CDR3nt: TGTGCCAGCAGGACAGGGGAAAGTCGCGAGCAGTACTTC
j_gene: TRBJ2-2; abundance: -; v_gene: TRBV4-2; d_gene: TRBD1; CDR3aa: CASSPTGVTITGELFF; CDR3nt: TGTGCCAGCAGCCCAACAGGGGTTACCATCACCGGGGAGCTGTTTTTT
j_gene: TRBJ1-1; abundance: -; v_gene: TRBV5-6; d_gene: TRBD1; CDR3aa: CASSLDRGQKTFF; CDR3nt: TGTGCCAGCAGCTTGGATCGGGGACAGAAAACTTTCTTT
j_gene: TRBJ2-7; abundance: -; v_gene: TRBV11-2; d_gene: TRBD2; CDR3aa: CASSLGLAGIYYEQYF; CDR3nt: TGTGCCAGCAGCTTAGGGCTAGCGGGGATATACTACGAGCAGTACTTC
j_gene: TRBJ1-3; abundance: few; v_gene: TRBV6-6; d_gene: -; CDR3aa: CASSTRDTLSGNTIYF; CDR3nt: TGTGCCAGCAGTACTCGGGACACCCTTTCTGGAAACACCATATATTTT
j_gene: TRBJ2-5; abundance: -; v_gene: TRBV5-6; d_gene: TRBD1; CDR3aa: CASSQQGAGETQYF; CDR3nt: TGTGCCAGCAGCCAACAGGGGGCTGGGGAGACCCAGTACTTC
j_gene: TRBJ2-3; abundance: -; v_gene: TRBV11-2; d_gene: -; CDR3aa: CASSLEASFDTQYF; CDR3nt: TGTGCCAGCAGCTTAGAGGCTAGCTTCGATACGCAGTATTTT
j_gene: TRBJ2-5; abundance: -; v_gene: TRBV7-8; d_gene: -; CDR3aa: CASSFRETQYF; CDR3nt: TGTGCCAGCAGCTTCCGGGAGACCCAGTACTTC
j_gene: TRBJ1-1; abundance: -; v_gene: TRBV15; d_gene: TRBD1; CDR3aa: CATSRGDPGQGAFF; CDR3nt: TGTGCCACCAGCAGAGGCGACCCGGGACAGGGAGCTTTCTTT
j_gene: TRBJ1-6; abundance: -; v_gene: TRBV19; d_gene: TRBD1; CDR3aa: CASRDRGNSPLHF; CDR3nt: TGTGCCAGTAGGGACAGGGGGAATTCACCCCTCCACTTT
j_gene: TRBJ1-5; abundance: -; v_gene: TRBV11-2; d_gene: -; CDR3aa: CASSRQPDSNQPQHF; CDR3nt: TGTGCCAGCAGTCGACAGCCAGATAGCAATCAGCCCCAGCATTTT
j_gene: TRBJ1-1; abundance: -; v_gene: TRBV11-1; d_gene: -; CDR3aa: CASSLNRGNEAFF; CDR3nt: TGTGCCAGCAGCTTAAATCGAGGTAATGAAGCTTTCTTT